This is a list of T cell receptor beta chains from one sample in a study of cytomegalovirus exposure and HLA in healthy donors. Libraries were prepared by immunoSEQ multiplex PCR; TCRdb keeps only in-frame clonotypes and omits some of them. The sample records 100,000 to 150,000 clones, 70% to 80% being singletons. The source material was PBMCs. The receptors shown here come from a man aged 35-49 years in good health and CMV-seropositive. Both conserved end residues are part of each CDR3. The D gene is left open where the match is weak. Expanded clones get a size class; other rows say once, few or many, or leave the size out.

D	V	length	J	size	DNA	CDR3
TRBD2	TRBV7-2	14	TRBJ2-1	-	TGTGCCAGCAGCCCCGGACTAGCGGGGGAGAAGCAGTTCTTC	CASSPGLAGEKQFF
-	TRBV15	14	TRBJ2-1	-	TGTGCCACCAGCGCCCTGGGAGAGTACAATGAGCAGTTCTTC	CATSALGEYNEQFF
-	TRBV7-8	15	TRBJ1-2	few	TGTGCCAGCAGCTCTTCTACAGGCTCACGCTATGGCTACACCTTC	CASSSSTGSRYGYTF
-	TRBV7-3	13	TRBJ1-1	-	TGTGCCAGCAGCCGGACCGGAGGCACTGAAGCTTTCTTT	CASSRTGGTEAFF
-	TRBV7-9	16	TRBJ1-5	-	TGTGCCAGCAGCGCATCGGGCTTCGGAGGGAATCAGCCCCAGCATTTT	CASSASGFGGNQPQHF
-	TRBV6-1	15	TRBJ2-3	once	TGTGCCAGCAGCCTACAACTGGAAGGGGTTGGTACGCAGTATTTT	CASSLQLEGVGTQYF
-	TRBV13	14	TRBJ2-7	-	TGTGCCAGCAGCTTGGCGGAAAGCTCCTACGAGCAGTACTTC	CASSLAESSYEQYF
TRBD1	TRBV5-1	14	TRBJ1-1	-	TGCGCCAGCAGCCGGACAGGGTTGAACACTGAAGCTTTCTTT	CASSRTGLNTEAFF
TRBD2	TRBV11-2	14	TRBJ2-5	-	TGTGCCAGCAGCAGACTAGCGGGGACAGAGACCCAGTACTTC	CASSRLAGTETQYF
-	TRBV6-1	13	TRBJ1-2	few	TGTGCCAGCAGTGGGACAAGGAACTATGGCTACACCTTC	CASSGTRNYGYTF
TRBD1	TRBV5-1	13	TRBJ1-2	-	TGCGCCAGCAGCCCACAGGGGAACTATGGCTACACCTTC	CASSPQGNYGYTF
-	TRBV7-9	14	TRBJ2-5	-	TGTGCCAGCAGCTCGACGGGACACCAGGAGACCCAGTACTTC	CASSSTGHQETQYF
TRBD2	TRBV4-1	19	TRBJ2-3	-	TGCGCCAGCAGCCGCGACGGGACTAGCGGGAGCCACACACAACATACGCAGTATTTT	CASSRDGTSGSHTQHTQYF
-	TRBV28	13	TRBJ1-2	-	TGTGCCAGCAGTTTAATCCTCTCTCGTGGCTACACCTTC	CASSLILSRGYTF
TRBD2	TRBV2	15	TRBJ2-5	once	TGTGCCAGCATCGAGCGGGAGGCTCGCCAAGAGACCCAGTACTTC	CASIEREARQETQYF
-	TRBV7-8	15	TRBJ1-5	-	TGTGCCAGCAGCTCTACAGGTTCCGCCGGTCAGCCCCAGCATTTT	CASSSTGSAGQPQHF
-	TRBV9	16	TRBJ2-7	-	TGTGCCAGCAGCGCCCTGGGGTTAACAGGGACCTACGAGCAGTACTTC	CASSALGLTGTYEQYF
-	TRBV6-5	15	TRBJ2-2	-	TGTGCCAGCAGTCCGGGACTCGCGAACACCGGGGAGCTGTTTTTT	CASSPGLANTGELFF
-	TRBV11-2	13	TRBJ1-1	once	TGTGCCAGCAGCTTAGTGAGGGACACTGAAGCTTTCTTT	CASSLVRDTEAFF
-	TRBV5-5	16	TRBJ2-3	-	TGTGCCAGCAGTTCCGGGTCCCATTGCGAGACAGATACGCAGTATTTT	CASSSGSHCETDTQYF
TRBD1	TRBV18	15	TRBJ2-1	-	TGTGCCAGCTCGTTCGGGACAGGGGTCTACAATGAGCAGTTCTTC	CASSFGTGVYNEQFF
-	TRBV6-5	13	TRBJ1-2	few	TGTGCCAGCAGTTACAAGGGAGACTATGGCTACACCTTC	CASSYKGDYGYTF
-	TRBV5-1	12	TRBJ2-7	-	TGCGCCAGCAGCTTGGGGGCTCACGAGCAGTACTTC	CASSLGAHEQYF
-	TRBV28	15	TRBJ2-5	-	TGTGCCAGCAGTTTTCGGACCACTCGGGGAGAGACCCAGTACTTC	CASSFRTTRGETQYF
TRBD1	TRBV18	16	TRBJ1-2	-	TGTGCCAGCTCAACCCGGGACAGGGACCCTAACTATGGCTACACCTTC	CASSTRDRDPNYGYTF
-	TRBV29-1	16	TRBJ2-1	few	TGCAGCGTTGCCCTCGGAGCAGGGCCCCCCTACAATGAGCAGTTCTTC	CSVALGAGPPYNEQFF
-	TRBV19	14	TRBJ1-1	few	TGTGCCAGTAGTCCTCTGGGAGAGAACACTGAAGCTTTCTTT	CASSPLGENTEAFF
-	TRBV21-1	15	TRBJ2-3	-	TGTGCCAGCAGCAAAGGGGTTCGGGAGACAGATACGCAGTATTTT	CASSKGVRETDTQYF
-	TRBV5-4	14	TRBJ1-4	-	TGTGCCAGCAGCCTCCGGGACGGACAGGAAAAACTGTTTTTT	CASSLRDGQEKLFF
-	TRBV11-3	14	TRBJ1-1	-	TGTGCCAGCAGCTTTCGGGGGGTGAACACTGAAGCTTTCTTT	CASSFRGVNTEAFF
TRBD1	TRBV18	14	TRBJ1-2	-	TGTGCCAGCTCCCCCGGGACAGTGCGCTATGGCTACACCTTC	CASSPGTVRYGYTF
TRBD1	TRBV2	15	TRBJ2-7	-	TGTGCCAGCAGTAGGGGACAGGGGATTTTGTACGAGCAGTACTTC	CASSRGQGILYEQYF
-	TRBV14	15	TRBJ1-2	few	TGTGCCAGCAGCCAAGATCTACAGCCCGTTGACGGCTACACCTTC	CASSQDLQPVDGYTF
TRBD1	TRBV7-8	15	TRBJ1-2	once	TGTGCCAGCAGCTTAGGGGACAGGATTTACTATGGCTACACCTTC	CASSLGDRIYYGYTF
TRBD1	TRBV6-1	12	TRBJ1-4	-	TGTGCCAGCGGATCCCTTGGACAGGAACTGTTTTTT	CASGSLGQELFF
TRBD1	TRBV11-2	19	TRBJ1-5	-	TGTGCCAGCAGCTTAGATGCTACCTACGGACAGGGAAGCAATCAGCCCCAGCATTTT	CASSLDATYGQGSNQPQHF
-	TRBV5-1	15	TRBJ1-6	-	TGCGCCAGCAGCTTGGATAGACAAGATAATTCACCCCTCCACTTT	CASSLDRQDNSPLHF
-	TRBV6-1	14	TRBJ1-2	-	TGTGCCAGCAGTGAAATCGCAGGGTCCGCTGGCTACACCTTC	CASSEIAGSAGYTF
-	TRBV7-2	13	TRBJ1-5	-	TGTGCCAGCAGCCCCCCGGGCAATCAGCCCCAGCATTTT	CASSPPGNQPQHF
TRBD2	TRBV4-3	20	TRBJ2-4	-	TGCGCCAGCAGCCAAACCCTCGGGGCGGGAGGGCCGGGGGCCAAAAACATTCAGTACTTC	CASSQTLGAGGPGAKNIQYF
-	TRBV28	12	TRBJ2-7	-	TGTGCCAGCAGTCTCGGCTCCTACGAGCAGTACTTC	CASSLGSYEQYF
TRBD1	TRBV27	15	TRBJ2-7	few	TGTGCCAGCAGACACGCTTTTCTGACAGGGGACGAGCAGTACTTC	CASRHAFLTGDEQYF
-	TRBV27	15	TRBJ1-5	-	TGTGCCAGCAGTTTATCGACTCCGGGCAATCAGCCCCAGCATTTT	CASSLSTPGNQPQHF
-	TRBV12-5	13	TRBJ1-1	-	TGTGCTAGTGGTTTGTATCCCCACACTGAAGCTTTCTTT	CASGLYPHTEAFF
TRBD1	TRBV11-1	14	TRBJ1-3	-	TGTGCCAGCAGCACCGGGACAGCTGGAAACACCATATATTTT	CASSTGTAGNTIYF
TRBD2	TRBV6-5	16	TRBJ2-7	-	TGTGCCAGCAGTTTCTCCCTAGCGGGAGTTGTCTACGAGCAGTACTTC	CASSFSLAGVVYEQYF
-	TRBV4-3	12	TRBJ2-2	-	TGCGCCAGCAGCCGCGGTTCCGGGGAGCTGTTTTTT	CASSRGSGELFF
TRBD2	TRBV7-8	16	TRBJ2-3	-	TGTGCCAGCAGCTCCGGCAGCGGGGCTAGCACAGATACGCAGTATTTT	CASSSGSGASTDTQYF
TRBD2	TRBV4-1	14	TRBJ2-1	-	TGCGCCAGCAGCCCTAGCGGTGGGAGCAATGAGCAGTTCTTC	CASSPSGGSNEQFF
TRBD1	TRBV5-1	14	TRBJ2-5	-	TGCGCCAGCAGCGCGGGACAGGGGAGAGAGACCCAGTACTTC	CASSAGQGRETQYF
TRBD1	TRBV28	13	TRBJ1-5	once	TGTGCCATCGAGGGACAGTTCAATCAGCCCCAGCATTTT	CAIEGQFNQPQHF
TRBD1	TRBV11-3	16	TRBJ2-2	-	TGTGCCAGCAGTTCCGGACAGGTCACGAACACCGGGGAGCTGTTTTTT	CASSSGQVTNTGELFF